Following are 30 T cell receptor beta chains from one sample sequenced in a study of cytomegalovirus exposure and HLA in healthy donors. The PCR was carried out with 60 Vbeta primers and 13 Jbeta primers. Clones were sequenced by immunoSEQ multiplex PCR, and TCRdb holds only the in-frame ones, with some missing. The sample consists of around 70,000 clones, 60% to 80% of them appearing once. Sample: PBMCs. These receptor sequences come from a woman aged 40 to 49 in good health and CMV-seropositive.

The chain combines TRBV6-1 with TRBJ1-2; 7 bases are shared with TRBD1. V was clipped by 0 bases and J by 3 bases; unmatched bases: 7. Per the germline V gene, CDR1 is MNHNS and CDR2 is SASEGT. This CDR3 region has 16 residues. Here the CDR3 reads CASSEAHTGVDYGYTF. In DNA form, the CDR3 reads TGTGCCAGCAGTGAAGCCCATACAGGGGTCGACTATGGCTACACCTTC.

This clone occurred a few times. The chain employs TRBV9 and TRBJ2-1; TRBD2 agrees at 14 bases. CDR3 size: 16 residues. The V gene's germline CDR1 is SGDLS and CDR2 YYNGEE. The trim removed 3 bases at V and 9 bases at J, leaving 8 bases unmatched. CDR3 bases: TGTGCCAGCAGCGCGTCGGGACTAGCGGGGGTTCGTGAGCAGTTCTTC. Protein sequence: CASSASGLAGVREQFF.

The rearrangement joins TRBV29-1 to TRBJ2-1; a weak D match, TRBD2 (7 bases). Trimming took off 6 bases at V and 0 bases at J, with 15 bases between the two ends. There are 15 residues in the CDR3. Germline loops: CDR1 SQVTM, CDR2 ANQGSEA. In DNA form, the CDR3 reads TGCAGCGTCGAGGGGGGGGAGAGCTCCTACAATGAGCAGTTCTTC. Protein sequence: CSVEGGESSYNEQFF.

This rearrangement joins TRBV27 to TRBJ2-1; no reliable D call. Trimming removed 5 bases from V and 8 bases from J, with 19 bases in between. CDR3 length: 15 residues. The germline V gene encodes CDR1 MNHEY and CDR2 SMNVEV (reference sequence). CDR3 in amino acids: CASSPGGAAWDEQFF. The CDR3 nucleotides are TGTGCCAGCAGTCCCGGCGGCGCAGCATGGGATGAGCAGTTCTTC.

This rearrangement joins TRBV15 to TRBJ2-1; 7 bases align to TRBD2. Germline lookup yields CDR1 LNHNV and CDR2 YYDKDF (reference sequence). The J segment lost 5 bases and the V segment lost 1 base, leaving 8 bases of the junction unmatched. The CDR3 runs 16 residues. This CDR3 is CATSRALGGGDNEQFF. The CDR3, as DNA: TGTGCCACCAGCAGAGCCCTGGGCGGGGGAGACAATGAGCAGTTCTTC. Variable domain in full (rest from reference TRBV15 and TRBJ2-1): DAMVIQNPRYQVTQFGKPVTLSCSQTLNHNVMYWYQQKSSQAPKLLFHYYDKDFNNEADTPDNFQSRRPNTSFCFLDIRSPGLGDTAMYLCATSRALGGGDNEQFFGPGTRLTVL.

This chain links TRBV10-3 with TRBJ1-5; D is possibly TRBD1 (6 bases). V shed 0 bases and J shed 2 bases, with 11 bases lying between them. This CDR3 has 16 residues. CDR1 and CDR2 from the germline V gene are ENHRY and SYGVKD. CDR3: CAISESGSGGNQPQHF. CDR3 sequence (DNA): TGTGCCATCAGTGAGTCGGGTTCAGGGGGCAATCAGCCCCAGCATTTT.

The gene calls are TRBV4-1 and TRBJ1-2, with unresolved D. CDR3 length: 18 residues. Germline V gene sequence: CDR1 MGHRA, CDR2 YSYEKL. V lost 1 base, J lost 1 base, and 19 bases lay in between. CDR3 region: CASSQGYALRANNYGYTF. CDR3 coding DNA: TGCGCCAGCAGCCAAGGGTATGCCCTGCGGGCCAATAACTATGGCTACACCTTC.

This rearrangement joins TRBV2 to TRBJ1-3; D unresolved. Between the trimmed V and J ends, which lost 6 bases and 0 bases, there was a span of 15 bases. Germline values: CDR1 SNHLY, CDR2 FYNNEI. The CDR3 is 16 residues long. DNA of the CDR3: TGTGCCAGCAGCCCCTGGAACAGTATCTCTGGAAACACCATATATTTT. This translates into CASSPWNSISGNTIYF.

The V gene is TRBV6-1, the J gene TRBJ1-1; 7 positions match TRBD1. The CDR3 is 13 residues long. CDR1 is MNHNS, CDR2 SASEGT, per germline. V was pared by 4 bases and J by 5 bases, with 4 bases of the junction left unmatched. CDR3 residues: CASSVQGRTEAFF. The CDR3, as DNA: TGTGCCAGCAGTGTACAGGGGAGGACTGAAGCTTTCTTT.

Worth noting for this clone: At one boundary the junction diverges from the germline segment, which might be a read error. This chain uses TRBV5-6 with TRBJ2-3, with 14 bases fitting TRBD2. CDR1 SGHDT and CDR2 YYEEEE come from the germline V gene. This CDR3 has 16 amino acids. CDR3 in DNA: TGTGCCAGCAGCTCCGGGACTAGCGGGGGCACGGATACGCAGTATTTT. It codes for CASSSGTSGGTDTQYF.

CDR3 DNA: TGCAGCGCTGATGACTATAGGCACGAGGAGACCCAGTACTTC. Amino acid sequence: CSADDYRHEETQYF. This chain uses TRBV29-1 with TRBJ2-5; TRBD2 might be the D (5 bases). Trimming shortened V by 7 bases and J by 5 bases, and 20 bases separated the two germline ends. Germline CDR1 SQVTM, CDR2 ANQGSEA. The CDR3 sequence is 14 residues long.

Remarks on this clone: The junction does not match germline at one end; this may be a read error. The chain recombines TRBV11-3 with TRBJ2-2; tentative D call: TRBD2 (5 bases). Germline V gives CDR1 SGHNT, CDR2 YENEEA. This CDR3 comprises 15 residues. The DNA of the CDR3 is TGTGCCAGCAGCGAACCGGGGTTGAACTCCGGGGAGCTGTTTTTT. It yields the protein CASSEPGLNSGELFF.

This sequence joins TRBV11-3 and TRBJ2-7, with 7 bases fitting TRBD1. Per the germline V gene, CDR1 is SGHNT and CDR2 is YENEEA. Trimming cost V 8 bases and J 2 bases; bases outside gene matches: 6. This CDR3 has 13 residues. The CDR3 here is CASGDRATYEQYF. CDR3 bases: TGTGCCAGCGGAGACAGGGCCACCTACGAGCAGTACTTC.

The chain recombines TRBV2 with TRBJ2-1, with D possibly TRBD1 on 5 matching bases. CDR3 length: 16 amino acids. The germline gives CDR1 SNHLY, CDR2 FYNNEI. V was cut by 1 base and J by 0 bases, with 10 bases left in between. CDR3 in DNA: TGTGCCAGCAGTGAAGGCAGGGATAGCTCCTACAATGAGCAGTTCTTC. Translated: CASSEGRDSSYNEQFF. Looking up the rest from reference TRBV2 and TRBJ2-1 gives the full variable domain: EPEVTQTPSHQVTQMGQEVILRCVPISNHLYFYWYRQILGQKVEFLVSFYNNEISEKSEIFDDQFSVERPDGSNFTLKIRSTKLEDSAMYFCASSEGRDSSYNEQFFGPGTRLTVL.

V gene TRBV11-2 combines with J gene TRBJ2-7, with D possibly matching TRBD1 (6 bases). The CDR3 runs to 15 residues. Trimming took off 0 bases at V and 5 bases at J, with 14 bases between the two ends. The germline CDR1 and CDR2 sequences are SGHAT and FQNNGV. The CDR3 coding sequence is TGTGCCAGCAGCTTAGATCCGGCAGGGGTCAACGAGCAGTACTTC. This sequence encodes CASSLDPAGVNEQYF. The variable domain in full, completed from reference TRBV11-2 and TRBJ2-7, reads EAGVAQSPRYKIIEKRQSVAFWCNPISGHATLYWYQQILGQGPKLLIQFQNNGVVDDSQLPKDRFSAERLKGVDSTLKIQPAKLEDSAVYLCASSLDPAGVNEQYFGPGTRLTVT.

The chain links TRBV6-5 to TRBJ2-7; a possible D gene is TRBD2 (6 bases). Germline CDR1 MNHEY, CDR2 SVGAGI. The V end lost 6 bases, the J end lost 2 bases, and 14 bases lay between the germline ends. The CDR3 sequence is 14 residues long. As DNA, the CDR3 is TGTGCCAGCAGGGCGACTAGTTCGCCCTACGAGCAGTACTTC. It codes for CASRATSSPYEQYF.

J is TRBJ1-2 and V is TRBV7-6, with a weak D call TRBD1 (6 bases). CDR1 SGHVS and CDR2 FNYEAQ come from the germline V gene. Trimming pared 5 bases from V and 7 bases from J, leaving 11 bases between. The CDR3 spans 12 residues. CDR3 amino acids: CASSPPRGGYTF. CDR3 nucleotide sequence: TGTGCCAGCAGCCCTCCCAGGGGTGGCTACACCTTC.

The CDR3 coding sequence is TGTGCCAGCAGCTTAGGTTTCGGGGGGTCCACTGAAGCTTTCTTT. The encoded protein is CASSLGFGGSTEAFF. The chain has TRBV7-6 and TRBJ1-1; the D gene is possibly TRBD1 (5 bases). The length of the CDR3 is 15 residues. The ends were cut back, 1 base at V and 4 bases at J, with 13 bases in the middle. CDR1 is SGHVS, CDR2 FNYEAQ, per germline.

As regards this clone: The identical CDR3 is also encoded by other nucleotide sequences in the sample. This chain links TRBV6-1 with TRBJ2-5; D is unclear. The CDR3 has 13 amino acids. Germline lookup yields CDR1 MNHNS and CDR2 SASEGT. Trimming removed 6 bases at V and 2 bases at J, with 10 bases between. CDR3 sequence (DNA): TGTGCCAGCAGCGGAGACTCTCAAGAGACCCAGTACTTC. Protein sequence: CASSGDSQETQYF.

This clone was counted between two and nine times. The chain recombines TRBV5-1 with TRBJ1-4; D is possibly TRBD1 (5 bases). Trimming left V 4 bases short and J 6 bases short, with 13 bases between. The CDR3 runs to 14 residues. The germline gives CDR1 SGHRS, CDR2 YFSETQ. CDR3 protein: CASSGGRVDEKLFF. The CDR3, as DNA: TGCGCCAGCAGCGGGGGGAGAGTGGATGAAAAACTGTTTTTT.

The chain joins TRBV7-3 to TRBJ2-5, with D possibly being TRBD2 (6 bases). The germline CDR1 and CDR2 sequences are SGHTA and FQGTGA. The CDR3 totals 13 residues. Trimming cost V 3 bases and J 5 bases, with 10 bases left between them. This CDR3 reads CASSFGGWETQYF. The CDR3 nucleotides are TGTGCCAGCAGCTTCGGGGGATGGGAGACCCAGTACTTC.

This chain uses TRBV6-5 with TRBJ2-7, with D possibly being TRBD1 (6 bases). The germline CDR1 and CDR2 sequences are MNHEY and SVGAGI. The CDR3 is 15 amino acids. The V end was cut by 6 bases, the J end by 4 bases, with 19 bases between. The CDR3 here is CASRTGPMGSYEQYF. Written as DNA, the CDR3 is TGTGCCAGCAGGACAGGCCCTATGGGATCTTACGAGCAGTACTTC.

This chain links TRBV30 with TRBJ1-6, with D possibly TRBD1 on 5 matching bases. This CDR3 spans 11 amino acids. V was pared by 1 base and J by 13 bases, with 8 bases between. Germline values: CDR1 GTSNPN, CDR2 SVGIG (reference sequence). CDR3 residues: CAWSAGGPLHF. DNA for the CDR3: TGTGCCTGGAGTGCCGGGGGTCCCCTCCACTTT.

The chain uses TRBV6-5 and TRBJ1-1; a weak D match, TRBD1 (5 bases). This CDR3 is built from 14 residues. V dropped 6 bases and J dropped 5 bases, with 16 bases sitting between them. The germline gives CDR1 MNHEY, CDR2 SVGAGI. CDR3 sequence reads: CASSSNLGGTEAFF. CDR3 in DNA: TGTGCCAGCAGCAGCAACTTGGGGGGGACTGAAGCTTTCTTT.

This chain links TRBV29-1 with TRBJ1-1; TRBD1 matches at 12 bases. The CDR3 has 14 residues. The germline CDR1 and CDR2 sequences are SQVTM and ANQGSEA. The junction had 6 bases not matched to a gene; V was cut back by 6 bases and J by 4 bases. The CDR3: CSVRDRGLSTEAFF. CDR3 bases: TGCAGCGTGAGGGACAGGGGGCTGAGCACTGAAGCTTTCTTT.

The chain couples TRBV14 to TRBJ1-1, with a weak D call TRBD1 (5 bases). Trimming cost V 5 bases and J 11 bases, with 18 bases left between them. CDR1 and CDR2 from the germline V gene are SGHDN and FVKESK. The CDR3 covers 13 residues. CDR3 loop: CASSKIGGARAFF. In DNA form, the CDR3 reads TGTGCCAGCAGCAAAATTGGAGGGGCAAGGGCTTTCTTT. The full variable domain, its missing parts supplied by reference TRBV14 and TRBJ1-1, is EAGVTQFPSHSVIEKGQTVTLRCDPISGHDNLYWYRRVMGKEIKFLLHFVKESKQDESGMPNNRFLAERTGGTYSTLKVQPAELEDSGVYFCASSKIGGARAFFGQGTRLTVV.

V gene TRBV2 combines with J gene TRBJ2-2, with D uncertain. Germline CDR1 reads SNHLY; CDR2 reads FYNNEI. Deletions cut 2 bases from V and 1 base from J, with 5 bases between. This CDR3 is built from 14 residues. CDR3 coding DNA: TGTGCCAGCAGTGAACCCTGGAACACCGGGGAGCTGTTTTTT. It codes for CASSEPWNTGELFF.

The V call is TRBV6-1, the J call TRBJ2-2, with D unresolved. The length of the CDR3 is 14 residues. The V gene's germline CDR1 is MNHNS and CDR2 SASEGT. V was trimmed by 10 bases and J by 3 bases, leaving 15 bases between them. The CDR3 is CATTFTPYTGELFF. CDR3 sequence (DNA): TGTGCCACCACTTTTACTCCTTACACCGGGGAGCTGTTTTTT.

This clone showed up just a few times. V gene TRBV7-8 combines with J gene TRBJ2-1; weak D call: TRBD1 (6 bases). V was pared by 5 bases and J by 4 bases, with 15 bases between. There are 15 residues in the CDR3. Per the germline V gene, CDR1 is SGHVS and CDR2 is FQNEAQ. The CDR3 bases are TGTGCCAGCAGCCCCTACAGGGCACGATACAATGAGCAGTTCTTC. Its protein is CASSPYRARYNEQFF.

V usage is TRBV7-9 and J usage is TRBJ2-7; 9 bases map to TRBD1. Looked up from germline, CDR1 is SEHNR and CDR2 is FQNEAQ (reference sequence). The CDR3 spans 16 residues. Losses at the gene ends were 5 bases for V and 2 bases for J; bases not matched to a gene: 10. CDR3 protein: CASSPTWTGVAYEQYF. DNA of the CDR3: TGTGCCAGCAGCCCCACCTGGACAGGGGTGGCCTACGAGCAGTACTTC.